Listed here are 22 T cell receptor beta chains from one sample, sequenced in a study of shared clonotypes between healthy human individuals. This table comes from immunoSEQ multiplex PCR, and its TCRdb copy is limited to in-frame clones, with some not included. The data contain some 1,600,000 clones, approximately 98% of them singletons. The sample was naive CD4+ T cells sorted from blood. The subset denotes: CD45RA+ positively selected. These receptors all stem from a man aged 25-45 years in good health.

This clone was recorded only once. Additional DNA sequences in this sample encode the identical CDR3. The CDR3 here is CASSLVGTSYNEQFF. CDR3 nucleotides: TGCGCCAGCAGCTTGGTTGGGACCTCCTACAATGAGCAGTTCTTC. The J gene is TRBJ2-1, the V gene TRBV5-1; D is possibly TRBD1 or TRBD2 (5 bases each). Trimming shortened V by 0 bases and J by 0 bases, and 7 bases separated the two germline ends. The germline CDR1 and CDR2 sequences are SGHRS and YFSETQ. There are 15 residues in the CDR3.

This rearrangement joins TRBV30 to TRBJ1-1; the match to TRBD1 covers 7 bases. Per germline, CDR1 GTSNPN and CDR2 SVGIG (reference sequence). The CDR3 spans 13 residues. V was pared by 5 bases and J by 3 bases, with 6 bases of the junction left unmatched. The CDR3 reads CAWGNDRDTEAFF. The CDR3 bases are TGTGCCTGGGGGAATGACAGGGACACTGAAGCTTTCTTT.

The CDR3 DNA reads TGTGCCAGCAGCACCGGGACGGACCCAGAAAAACTGTTTTTT. Amino acids: CASSTGTDPEKLFF. V and J are TRBV5-4 and TRBJ1-4; D perhaps matches TRBD1 (5 bases). The CDR3 runs 14 residues. V lost 4 bases, J lost 8 bases, and 15 bases lay in between. Germline loops: CDR1 SGHNT, CDR2 YYREEE (reference sequence). The full variable domain, in which reference TRBV5-4 and TRBJ1-4 provide the parts outside the CDR3, is ETGVTQSPTHLIKTRGQQVTLRCSSQSGHNTVSWYQQALGQGPQFIFQYYREEENGRGNFPPRFSGLQFPNYSSELNVNALELDDSALYLCASSTGTDPEKLFFGSGTQLSVL.

The chain uses TRBV9 and TRBJ1-5; D possibly corresponds to TRBD1 (5 bases). The CDR3 runs to 14 residues. Germline values: CDR1 SGDLS, CDR2 YYNGEE. Trimming took 0 bases from V and 6 from J, leaving 10 bases between them. The CDR3 spells CASSVDGGFQPQHF. CDR3 DNA sequence: TGTGCCAGCAGCGTAGACGGGGGGTTTCAGCCCCAGCATTTT.

The sample holds one count of this clone. This chain connects TRBV4-3 to TRBJ2-3; D gene ambiguous. Per the germline V gene, CDR1 is LGHNA and CDR2 is YSLEER. The CDR3 has 13 residues. The V end was cut by 2 bases, the J end by 4 bases, with 7 bases between. In DNA, the CDR3 is TGCGCCAGCAGCCAAAGGGCCTCAGATACGCAGTATTTT. Translated, it gives CASSQRASDTQYF.

This clone was observed a single time. This CDR3 is CASSQLPGQGSEQFF. DNA of the CDR3: TGCGCCAGCAGCCAGCTTCCGGGACAGGGGAGTGAGCAGTTCTTC. V gene TRBV5-1 combines with J gene TRBJ2-1, with 10 bases aligning to TRBD1. V lost 4 bases and J lost 9; bases outside the gene matches: 10. Germline V lookup: CDR1 SGHRS, CDR2 YFSETQ. The CDR3 extends over 15 amino acids.

The chain is built from TRBV6-5 and TRBJ2-7, with a possible D match to TRBD1 (6 bases). Per germline, CDR1 MNHEY and CDR2 SVGAGI. This CDR3 has 13 residues. Deletions cut 6 bases from V and 4 bases from J, with 13 bases between. CDR3 DNA: TGTGCCAGCAGGCGGCAGGGGTTTTACGAGCAGTACTTC. It yields the protein CASRRQGFYEQYF.

The chain uses TRBV5-6 and TRBJ1-1, with D hard to call. This CDR3 is 14 amino acids long. V was cut by 4 bases and J by 0 bases, with 10 bases left in between. The germline CDR1 and CDR2 sequences are SGHDT and YYEEEE. CDR3 DNA: TGTGCCAGCAGCACCGGGCCAGTGAACACTGAAGCTTTCTTT. Translating gives CASSTGPVNTEAFF.

V usage is TRBV5-1 and J usage is TRBJ2-2, with D perhaps matching TRBD1 (5 bases). Germline V gives CDR1 SGHRS, CDR2 YFSETQ. The V end was cut by 0 bases, the J end by 4 bases, with 16 bases between. The CDR3 is made up of 17 amino acids. CDR3 protein: CASSLAGSRFSTGELFF. In DNA, the CDR3 is TGCGCCAGCAGCTTGGCAGGGTCGCGGTTCTCCACCGGGGAGCTGTTTTTT.

The chain couples TRBV9 to TRBJ2-5; perhaps D is TRBD1 or TRBD2 (6 bases each). The ends were cut back, 3 bases at V and 5 bases at J, with 17 bases in the middle. CDR3 length: 15 amino acids. Germline V gives CDR1 SGDLS, CDR2 YYNGEE. As DNA, the CDR3 is TGTGCCAGCAGCGCGACTTGGGGGCTAGCGGAGACCCAGTACTTC. This translates into CASSATWGLAETQYF. The whole variable domain, filled in from reference TRBV9 and TRBJ2-5, reads DSGVTQTPKHLITATGQRVTLRCSPRSGDLSVYWYQQSLDQGLQFLIQYYNGEERAKGNILERFSAQQFPDLHSELNLSSLELGDSALYFCASSATWGLAETQYFGPGTRLLVL.

To note about this clone: The sample holds other DNA sequences that translate to the same CDR3. V and J are TRBV29-1 and TRBJ2-7, with a weak D call TRBD2 (5 bases). Germline CDR1 SQVTM, CDR2 ANQGSEA. The CDR3 sequence is 10 residues long. V was trimmed by 4 bases and J by 6 bases, leaving 7 bases between them. For the CDR3, the DNA is TGCAGCGTTGGAGGAGGCGAGCAGTACTTC. It codes for CSVGGGEQYF.

DNA for the CDR3: TGTGCCAGCAGCTCGCCCGGGACAGGTGGGGATAAACTGTTTTTT. It specifies CASSSPGTGGDKLFF. The chain has TRBV5-4 and TRBJ1-4, with TRBD1 matching 8 bases. This CDR3 has 15 residues. Germline loops: CDR1 SGHNT, CDR2 YYREEE (reference sequence). The ends lost 3 bases at V and 11 bases at J; junction bases unmatched: 12.

The V and J genes are TRBV19 and TRBJ2-2; a possible D gene is TRBD2 (5 bases). Per the germline V gene, CDR1 is LNHDA and CDR2 is SQIVND (reference sequence). Deletions cut 7 bases from V and 6 bases from J, with 15 bases between. The CDR3 spans 14 residues. The DNA for the CDR3 is TGTGCCAGTATGGCGGGCAGCGATCCCGGGGAGCTGTTTTTT. This gives the protein CASMAGSDPGELFF.

This clone has just one count. V and J are TRBV19 and TRBJ2-7, with TRBD1 matching over 10 bases. This CDR3 has 15 residues. The germline V gene encodes CDR1 LNHDA and CDR2 SQIVND (reference sequence). After removal of 6 bases from V and 0 bases from J, the junction contained 5 bases not matched to a gene. The CDR3 nucleotides are TGTGCCAGTAGCACCGGGACAGGGGTCTCCTACGAGCAGTACTTC. Its protein is CASSTGTGVSYEQYF. The variable domain in full, completed from reference TRBV19 and TRBJ2-7, reads DGGITQSPKYLFRKEGQNVTLSCEQNLNHDAMYWYRQDPGQGLRLIYYSQIVNDFQKGDIAEGYSVSREKKESFPLTVTSAQKNPTAFYLCASSTGTGVSYEQYFGPGTRLTVT.

The chain combines TRBV27 with TRBJ2-1; TRBD2 agrees at 12 bases. The ends lost 3 bases at V and 10 bases at J; junction bases unmatched: 10. The CDR3 runs to 16 residues. Germline assignment: CDR1 MNHEY and CDR2 SMNVEV (reference sequence). CDR3 sequence: CASSFLTSGRGREQFF. For the CDR3, the DNA is TGTGCCAGCAGTTTCCTGACTAGCGGGAGAGGGCGGGAGCAGTTCTTC.

The rearrangement joins TRBV4-3 to TRBJ2-3, with D possibly TRBD2 on 5 matching bases. From germline, CDR1 is LGHNA and CDR2 YSLEER. CDR3 length: 15 residues. The V gene lost 4 bases and the J gene lost 4 bases, with 15 bases spanning the gap. The CDR3 sequence: CASSPRAMRADTQYF. CDR3 bases: TGCGCCAGCAGCCCCCGGGCCATGCGGGCAGATACGCAGTATTTT.

This rearrangement joins TRBV9 to TRBJ2-1, with D unresolved. Trimming stripped 3 bases from V and 1 base from J, with 11 bases between. The CDR3 has 15 residues. The germline CDR1 and CDR2 sequences are SGDLS and YYNGEE. CDR3 bases: TGTGCCAGCAGCGCCCGAACCCAATCCTACAATGAGCAGTTCTTC. Its translation is CASSARTQSYNEQFF.

The genes are TRBV7-9 and TRBJ1-3; D is ambiguous. V was clipped by 7 bases and J by 0 bases, with 19 bases between them. The CDR3 covers 17 residues. From germline, CDR1 is SEHNR and CDR2 FQNEAQ (reference sequence). DNA for the CDR3: TGTGCCAGCACTATCAGCGCGGGCAGTATCTCTGGAAACACCATATATTTT. Amino acid sequence: CASTISAGSISGNTIYF.

The chain is built from TRBV15 and TRBJ2-5; 8 bases fit TRBD2. The CDR3 consists of 16 residues. Germline V gene data show CDR1 as LNHNV and CDR2 as YYDKDF (reference sequence). Trimming cost V 3 bases and J 2 bases; bases outside gene matches: 8. The CDR3 here is CATSRGTSGSQETQYF. CDR3 DNA: TGTGCCACCAGCAGGGGTACTAGCGGCTCTCAAGAGACCCAGTACTTC.

This chain connects TRBV7-2 to TRBJ2-4; TRBD1 matches at 9 bases. V shed 3 bases, J shed 6 bases, and the junction held 6 bases outside the gene matches. Germline CDR1 and CDR2: SGHTA and FQGNSA. This CDR3 has 15 amino acids. Here the CDR3 reads CASSFQDRGRNIQYF. DNA for the CDR3: TGTGCCAGCAGCTTCCAGGACAGGGGTAGAAACATTCAGTACTTC.

The chain uses TRBV7-8 and TRBJ2-6; 8 bases fit TRBD1. The CDR3 totals 17 residues. Germline V lookup: CDR1 SGHVS, CDR2 FQNEAQ. V trimming: 3 bases; J trimming: 0 bases; junction bases outside the gene matches: 4. This CDR3 reads CASSFGQGPSGANVLTF. Here the CDR3 DNA reads TGTGCCAGCAGCTTTGGACAGGGCCCCTCTGGGGCCAACGTCCTGACTTTC.

Only one count was recorded for this clone. The chain combines TRBV7-9 with TRBJ1-1; D not resolved. Per germline, CDR1 SEHNR and CDR2 FQNEAQ (reference sequence). The ends were cut back, 4 bases at V and 0 bases at J, with 6 bases in the middle. CDR3 length equals 13 residues. CDR3 bases: TGTGCCAGCAGCTCTCGGTTGAACACTGAAGCTTTCTTT. This sequence encodes CASSSRLNTEAFF.